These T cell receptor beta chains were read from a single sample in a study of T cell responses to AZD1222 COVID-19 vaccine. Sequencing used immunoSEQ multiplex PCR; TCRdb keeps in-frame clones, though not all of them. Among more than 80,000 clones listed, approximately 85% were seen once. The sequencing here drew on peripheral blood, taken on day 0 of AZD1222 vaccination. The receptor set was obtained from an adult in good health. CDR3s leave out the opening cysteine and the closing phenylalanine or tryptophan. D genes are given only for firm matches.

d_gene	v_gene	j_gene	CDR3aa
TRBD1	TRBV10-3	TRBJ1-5	AIKSTGDNQPQH
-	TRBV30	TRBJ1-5	AWKLGNQPQH
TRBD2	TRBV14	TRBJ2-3	ASSHVYRAGEGTDTQY
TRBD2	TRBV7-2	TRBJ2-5	ASSPRTSGQETQY
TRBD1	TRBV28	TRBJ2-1	ASSLEDRVYNEQF
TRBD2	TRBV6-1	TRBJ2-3	ASSDWLAGTDTQY
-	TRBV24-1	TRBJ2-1	ATSDGLTRAQF
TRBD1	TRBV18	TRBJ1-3	ASSPQGASGNTIY
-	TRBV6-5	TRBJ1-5	ASRPGEGNQPQH
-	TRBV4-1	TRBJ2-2	ASSQRQSGGAGELF
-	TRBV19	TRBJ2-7	ASSIQGLLDEQY
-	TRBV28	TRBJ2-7	ASSLWAGSYEQY
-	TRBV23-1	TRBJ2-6	ASSDGDVLT
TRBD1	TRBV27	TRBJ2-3	ASGNRGRSDTQY
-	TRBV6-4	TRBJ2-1	ASSDSKEHNEQF
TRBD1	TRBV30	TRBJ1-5	AWSAGTVRTRLSQPQH
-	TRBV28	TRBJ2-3	ASSFQGGGTDTQY
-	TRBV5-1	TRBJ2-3	ASSLGQATFRTDTQY
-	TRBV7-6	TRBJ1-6	ASSSNEGLVSPLH
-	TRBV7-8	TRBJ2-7	ASSYMWGDEQY
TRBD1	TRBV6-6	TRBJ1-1	ASNDRGVAF
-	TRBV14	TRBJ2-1	ASSYTGVFSNEQF
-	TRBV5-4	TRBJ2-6	ASSLWRFRGANVLT
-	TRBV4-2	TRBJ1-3	ASSQDSSGNTIY
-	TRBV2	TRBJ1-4	ASIRDWDEKLF
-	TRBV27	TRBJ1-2	ASSLDPPTGNYGYT
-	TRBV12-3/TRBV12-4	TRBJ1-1	ASSYAGAGEAF
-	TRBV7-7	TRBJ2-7	ASSLALGYEQY
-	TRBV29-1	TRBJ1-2	SVAMTSNYGYT
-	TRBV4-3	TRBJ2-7	ASSEVVGNEQY
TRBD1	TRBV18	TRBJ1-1	ASSPPGQGIMNTEAF
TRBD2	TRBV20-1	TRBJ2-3	SVSGGQY
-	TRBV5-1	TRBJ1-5	ASSLDSGRNQPQH
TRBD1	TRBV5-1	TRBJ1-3	ASSHRVRQGPGNTIY
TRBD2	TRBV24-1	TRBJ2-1	ATRLAGGNEQF
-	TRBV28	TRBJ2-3	ASSLVGLGQATDTQY
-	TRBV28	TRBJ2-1	ASSFFGLRSEQF
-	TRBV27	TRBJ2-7	ASSLSGYEQY
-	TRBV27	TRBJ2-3	ASPPAPHLPTTDTQY
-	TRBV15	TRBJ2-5	ATSRDPRGQETQY
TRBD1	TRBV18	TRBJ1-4	ASCPDRDEKLF
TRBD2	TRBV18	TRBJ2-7	ASSPRSGAYEQY
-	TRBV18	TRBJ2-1	ASSPRTPSSYNEQF
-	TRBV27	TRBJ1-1	ASSQNRNEAF
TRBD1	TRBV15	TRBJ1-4	ATSRVPPGQPNEKLF
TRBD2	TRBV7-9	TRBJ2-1	ASSSLQGGLAVSYNEQF
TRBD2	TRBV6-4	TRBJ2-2	ASRRLAGETGELF
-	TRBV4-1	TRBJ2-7	ASSQVRDPTYEQY
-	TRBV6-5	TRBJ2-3	ASSHTGGSTDTQY
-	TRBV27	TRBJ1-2	ASRPPGQVFYGYT